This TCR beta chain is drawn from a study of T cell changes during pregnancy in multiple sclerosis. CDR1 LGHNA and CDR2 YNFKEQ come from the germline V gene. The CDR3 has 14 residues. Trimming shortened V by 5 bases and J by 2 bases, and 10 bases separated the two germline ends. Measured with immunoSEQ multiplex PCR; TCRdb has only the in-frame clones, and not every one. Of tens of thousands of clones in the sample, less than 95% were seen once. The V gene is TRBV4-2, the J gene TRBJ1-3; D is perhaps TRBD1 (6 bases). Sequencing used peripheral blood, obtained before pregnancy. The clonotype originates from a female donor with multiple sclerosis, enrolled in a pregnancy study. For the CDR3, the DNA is TGTGCCAGCAGCTCAGGGGAAACTGGAAACACCATATATTTT. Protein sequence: CASSSGETGNTIYF.